This T cell receptor beta chain was sequenced for a study of spatial heterogeneity in lung cancer. Regarding the study as a whole: It was found that expanded intratumoral alpha and beta TCR counts tracked tumor mutation counts.

Germline V lookup: CDR1 SGHRS, CDR2 YFSETQ. V dropped 2 bases and J dropped 5; count of bases not matched to a gene: 5. The CDR3 contains 15 residues. In TCRdb, the 5' RACE reads were re-called with MiXCR into one record per CDR3 protein. Of about 6,500 distinct CDR3 sequences listed, 13% are singletons. Described time point: sample taken at primary tumor resection. This clonotype has a count of ten or more. The antigen is undetermined. The receptor was derived from a male donor with early-stage non-small cell lung cancer. This chain joins TRBV5-1 and TRBJ1-1; TRBD1 matches at 11 bases. The specimen comprised lung tumor tissue, sampled at surgery. The CDR3 reads CASSLGQGAGTEAFF. Here the CDR3 DNA reads TGCGCCAGCAGCTTAGGACAGGGGGCTGGTACTGAAGCTTTCTTT.